The 13 T cell receptor beta chains below come from one sample, sequenced in a study of early T cells in non-severe SARS-CoV-2 infection. Via MiXCR, TCRdb re-called the 5' RACE reads, giving one row per CDR3 protein. The table shows around 50,000 distinct CDR3 sequences, with about 4.1% occurring only once. Sequencing used whole blood. The receptors were gathered from an adult who was a healthcare worker with PCR-confirmed SARS-CoV-2 infection or an uninfected control (not recorded which).

V is TRBV24-1 and J is TRBJ2-2; D could derive from TRBD1 or TRBD2 (5 bases each). V shed 5 bases and J shed 1 base, with 22 bases lying between them. The CDR3 covers 19 residues. The germline V gene has CDR1 KGHDR and CDR2 SFDVKD. CDR3 DNA: TGTGCCACCAGTGCCAACCTGCCTGCCGGGACCAAGAACACCGGGGAGCTGTTTTTT. This sequence encodes CATSANLPAGTKNTGELFF.

This clonotype appeared many times. This chain links TRBV10-3 with TRBJ2-7, with D unresolved. The CDR3 is 14 amino acids. V was shortened by 2 bases and J by 3 bases, with 11 bases between the two germline ends. Germline lookup yields CDR1 ENHRY and CDR2 SYGVKD. The CDR3 DNA follows: TGTGCCATCAGTGAGGGGGATCCCTTCTACGAGCAGTACTTC. Translation gives CAISEGDPFYEQYF.

In its sample, this clonotype was seen a few times. V is TRBV5-6 and J is TRBJ2-1; 7 nucleotides agree with TRBD1. The V and J ends lost 0 bases and 4 bases, in that order; junction bases with no gene match: 4. The CDR3 is made up of 15 amino acids. The V gene's germline CDR1 is SGHDT and CDR2 YYEEEE. CDR3 region: CASSLGDREYNEQFF. The DNA for the CDR3 is TGTGCCAGCAGCTTGGGGGACAGAGAATACAATGAGCAGTTCTTC.

This clonotype was seen at least ten times. J is TRBJ2-5 and V is TRBV6-6; 8 bases fit TRBD1. The CDR3 totals 16 residues. Per the germline V gene, CDR1 is MNHNY and CDR2 is SVGAGI (reference sequence). J lost 0 bases, V lost 5 bases, and 8 bases had no gene match. The CDR3 spells CASSLRQGTYQETQYF. The CDR3 nucleotides are TGTGCCAGCAGTCTAAGACAGGGGACCTACCAAGAGACCCAGTACTTC.

This clonotype was counted many times. This chain joins TRBV2 and TRBJ2-7, with 7 positions matching TRBD2. J was trimmed by 5 bases and V by 7 bases; bases with no gene match: 5. The CDR3 has 12 amino acids. CDR1 and CDR2 (germline): SNHLY, FYNNEI. The CDR3 protein is CASKREAHEQYF. DNA for the CDR3: TGTGCCAGCAAGCGGGAAGCCCACGAGCAGTACTTC.

This clonotype was counted at least ten times. The chain has TRBV3-1 and TRBJ2-7; 9 positions match TRBD1. This CDR3 has 13 amino acids. Per germline, CDR1 LGHDT and CDR2 YNNKEL (reference sequence). V dropped 4 bases and J dropped 4; count of bases not matched to a gene: 2. The CDR3 region has the DNA TGTGCCAGCAGCCTAGGACAGGGGTACGAGCAGTACTTC. This sequence encodes CASSLGQGYEQYF.

This clonotype was seen repeatedly, ten times or more. This chain connects TRBV19 to TRBJ1-5, with D perhaps TRBD1 (6 bases). The CDR3 runs to 15 residues. Germline CDR1 and CDR2: LNHDA and SQIVND (reference sequence). Deletions cut 6 bases from V and 2 bases from J, with 14 bases between. In DNA, the CDR3 is TGTGCCAGTAGCCCCTCAGGGGTTGGCAATCAGCCCCAGCATTTT. Its protein is CASSPSGVGNQPQHF.

This clonotype was observed a handful of times. The chain is built from TRBV20-1 and TRBJ2-3; D is unresolved. V was shortened by 7 bases and J by 8 bases, with 4 bases between the two germline ends. This CDR3 is built from 8 residues. Per the germline V gene, CDR1 is DFQATT and CDR2 is SNEGSKA (reference sequence). Here the CDR3 reads CSVGTQYF. In DNA form, the CDR3 reads TGCAGTGTGGGTACGCAGTATTTT.

This clonotype has just one count. The rearrangement links TRBV7-2 to TRBJ2-5; possibly TRBD1 for D (6 bases). The V end was cut by 5 bases, the J end by 2 bases, with 12 bases between. CDR1 and CDR2 (germline): SGHTA, FQGNSA. This CDR3 region has 14 residues. The CDR3 nucleotides read TGTGCCAGCAGCCCGACAGGATGGCAAGAGACCCAGTACTTC. It yields the protein CASSPTGWQETQYF. Combining the CDR3 with reference TRBV7-2 and TRBJ2-5 gives the whole variable domain GAGVSQSPSNKVTEKGKDVELRCDPISGHTALYWYRQSLGQGLEFLIYFQGNSAPDKSGLPSDRFSAERTGGSVSTLTIQRTQQEDSAVYLCASSPTGWQETQYFGPGTRLLVL.

The CDR3 here is CASSLSKDTEAFF. The CDR3 bases are TGTGCCAGCAGCCTCTCAAAGGACACTGAAGCTTTCTTT. The chain is built from TRBV11-2 and TRBJ1-1; no definite D call. The V gene lost 5 bases and the J gene lost 3 bases, with 10 bases spanning the gap. Per germline, CDR1 SGHAT and CDR2 FQNNGV. The CDR3 is made up of 13 amino acids.

This clonotype was observed many times. The chain has TRBV28 and TRBJ2-7; 7 positions agree with TRBD2. The CDR3 has 15 residues. Germline CDR1 reads MDHEN; CDR2 reads SYDVKM. V trimming: 0 bases; J trimming: 2 bases; junction bases outside the gene matches: 4. CDR3 sequence (DNA): TGTGCCAGCAGTTTATGGGCGGGAGCTACCTACGAGCAGTACTTC. It is translated as CASSLWAGATYEQYF.

This clonotype has ten or more counts. This chain joins TRBV19 and TRBJ1-2; D call uncertain. The germline V gene encodes CDR1 LNHDA and CDR2 SQIVND (reference sequence). The CDR3 length is 14 residues. Trimming removed 1 base at V and 3 bases at J, with 9 bases between. The CDR3 spells CASSIGDKYYGYTF. The CDR3, as DNA: TGTGCCAGTAGTATAGGTGACAAGTACTATGGCTACACCTTC.

This clonotype has at least ten counts. V and J are TRBV29-1 and TRBJ2-1; weak D call: TRBD1 (6 bases). The CDR3 covers 14 residues. The germline V gene encodes CDR1 SQVTM and CDR2 ANQGSEA. V shed 6 bases and J shed 6 bases, with 18 bases lying between them. The CDR3 nucleotides read TGCAGCGTCAACAGGGCAGAGGCGGGCAATGAGCAGTTCTTC. Translating it yields CSVNRAEAGNEQFF.